The rows below give T cell receptor beta chains drawn from one sample of a study of T cells in localized non-small cell lung cancer. Measured with immunoSEQ multiplex PCR; TCRdb has only the in-frame clones, and not every one. The sample has approximately 32,000 clones, over 70% seen once. The input for sequencing was peripheral blood, taken before any cancer treatment. All receptors come from a male donor aged 60 or older with stage III squamous cell lung carcinoma. CDR3s include the opening cysteine and the closing phenylalanine or tryptophan. The order of the fields is J gene, D gene, V gene, clone size, CDR3 DNA, CDR3 protein. The D gene is left open where the match is weak. Not every row has a clone size; where given, it reads once, few, many or a size class.

TRBJ2-5 TRBD2 TRBV2 once TGTGCCAGCAGTGCCACTAGCGGGGGGGCGGAGGAGACCCAGTACTTC CASSATSGGAEETQYF
TRBJ2-1 TRBD2 TRBV11-2 once TGTGCCAGCAGACCAGGCGCGGGAGGGAAATACAATGAGCAGTTCTTC CASRPGAGGKYNEQFF
TRBJ2-2 TRBD2 TRBV10-3 - TGTGCCATGGGACTAGCGGGTACACCCGGGGAGCTGTTTTTT CAMGLAGTPGELFF
TRBJ1-1 TRBD1 TRBV5-1 few TGCGCCAGCAGCTTGGGGTTGGGACAGATGAACACTGAAGCTTTCTTT CASSLGLGQMNTEAFF
TRBJ1-1 - TRBV13 - TGTGCCAGCAGCATTGGATGGGGAGCGGGCACTGAAGCTTTCTTT CASSIGWGAGTEAFF
TRBJ2-5 TRBD1 TRBV5-1 - TGCGCCAGCAGCTCCGGACAGGGAGAGACCCAGTACTTC CASSSGQGETQYF
TRBJ1-1 TRBD1 TRBV2 - TGTGCCAGCAGTAAGGGACAGGGAATCACTGAAGCTTTCTTT CASSKGQGITEAFF
TRBJ1-5 - TRBV5-4 - TGTGCCAGCAGCTTTGGTGGCACCGCGGATCAGCCCCAGCATTTT CASSFGGTADQPQHF
TRBJ2-3 TRBD2 TRBV6-1 - TGTGCCAGCAGTGAGCGAGCGGGAGGACCGGCGGGAGATACGCAGTATTTT CASSERAGGPAGDTQYF
TRBJ2-7 - TRBV11-2 few TGTGCCAGCAGCTTAGAAAGGGCTACGTGGGAGCAGTACTTC CASSLERATWEQYF
TRBJ1-6 - TRBV4-2 few TGTGCCAGCAGCCAAGAAGCGGTTTATAATTCACCCCTCCACTTT CASSQEAVYNSPLHF
TRBJ2-3 - TRBV4-2 - TGTGCCAGCAAAAAAAAGGGGGATACGCAGTATTTT CASKKKGDTQYF
TRBJ2-5 - TRBV29-1 - TGCAGCGTTGTCCGGGGAGAGACCCAGTACTTC CSVVRGETQYF
TRBJ1-3 - TRBV30 - TGTGCCTGGTCTCCCAACCAATCTGGAAACACCATATATTTT CAWSPNQSGNTIYF
TRBJ2-3 TRBD2 TRBV5-4 few TGTGCCAGCAGATTCGGGCTAGCGGGAACAGATACGCAGTATTTT CASRFGLAGTDTQYF
TRBJ2-5 TRBD2 TRBV5-1 - TGCGCCAGCAGCTTGGGTGGACTAGCGGGACAAGAGACCCAGTACTTC CASSLGGLAGQETQYF
TRBJ2-7 - TRBV2 - TGTGCCAGCAGTGATTACCCCCGGAACAGAGACTACGAGCAGTACTTC CASSDYPRNRDYEQYF
TRBJ2-7 TRBD2 TRBV5-1 - TGCGCCAGCAGCGGGGGACTAGCAAACGCCTACGAGCAGTACTTC CASSGGLANAYEQYF
TRBJ1-2 TRBD1 TRBV5-4 - TGTGCCAGCAGCTTGGCGGCGGGACAGCCAGTATATGGCTACACCTTC CASSLAAGQPVYGYTF
TRBJ1-1 - TRBV11-3 few TGTGCCAGCAGCTTAACAGGGATGGGTAACACTGAAGCTTTCTTT CASSLTGMGNTEAFF
TRBJ2-2 - TRBV6-5 - TGTGCCAGCACTAAGACGGGTATTTCCGGGGAGCTGTTTTTT CASTKTGISGELFF
TRBJ1-1 - TRBV5-1 - TGCGCCAGCAGTCCCGACGGGGGTCAGGCGAACACTGAAGCTTTCTTT CASSPDGGQANTEAFF
TRBJ2-7 TRBD2 TRBV2 - TGTGCCAGCAGGGCAAGGACTAGCGGGAACTACGAGCAGTACTTC CASRARTSGNYEQYF
TRBJ1-1 TRBD1 TRBV5-1 - TGCGCCAGCAGCTTTTTTGGACAGGGCCCCACTGAAGCTTTCTTT CASSFFGQGPTEAFF
TRBJ2-7 TRBD1 TRBV5-1 - TGCGCCAGCAGCTCGGGACAGGCGGTCGACGAGCAGTACTTC CASSSGQAVDEQYF
TRBJ2-3 TRBD2 TRBV5-1 - TGCGCCAGCAGCTTACCTAGCGGGGGGCGGGCTAGCACAGATACGCAGTATTTT CASSLPSGGRASTDTQYF
TRBJ1-6 TRBD1 TRBV7-7 few TGTGCCAGCAGCCTGGACAGGGGTTCACCCCTCCACTTT CASSLDRGSPLHF
TRBJ1-1 TRBD1 TRBV5-8 few TGTGCCAGCAGCTTTTTAGGGGGCGCGAACACTGAAGCTTTCTTT CASSFLGGANTEAFF
TRBJ2-3 - TRBV2 - TGTGCCATCGAAGGGGTAGGGCGGGACACAGATACGCAGTATTTT CAIEGVGRDTDTQYF
TRBJ2-7 - TRBV13 - TGTGCCAGCAGCACTAGACCCCCTTTTGAGGGGGAGGGCCGAAGACCTTCCTACGAGCAGTACTTC CASSTRPPFEGEGRRPSYEQYF
TRBJ2-1 TRBD1 TRBV5-8 - TGTGCCAGCAGCTCCGCGACAGGGGGCAACTACAATGAGCAGTTCTTC CASSSATGGNYNEQFF
TRBJ2-6 - TRBV19 - TGTGCCAGTAGTATGAGGGGTGGGGCCAACGTCCTGACTTTC CASSMRGGANVLTF
TRBJ2-1 - TRBV29-1 - TGCAGCGTAGTCTACAATGAGCAGTTCTTC CSVVYNEQFF
TRBJ2-1 TRBD2 TRBV27 few TGTGCCAGCAGTTTTCAGCGGGGGTCATGGGATGAGCAGTTCTTC CASSFQRGSWDEQFF
TRBJ2-5 - TRBV7-2 - TGTGCCAGCAGCTTACTAAGAGACTCTCAAGAGACCCAGTACTTC CASSLLRDSQETQYF
TRBJ2-7 TRBD1 TRBV28 - TGTGCCAGCAGTCCAACTTTAGCCACGGACAGGTCTTACGAGCAGTACTTC CASSPTLATDRSYEQYF
TRBJ2-1 TRBD1 TRBV18 once TGTGCCAGCTCAAACAGGGGGCAGGATGATGAGCAGTTCTTC CASSNRGQDDEQFF